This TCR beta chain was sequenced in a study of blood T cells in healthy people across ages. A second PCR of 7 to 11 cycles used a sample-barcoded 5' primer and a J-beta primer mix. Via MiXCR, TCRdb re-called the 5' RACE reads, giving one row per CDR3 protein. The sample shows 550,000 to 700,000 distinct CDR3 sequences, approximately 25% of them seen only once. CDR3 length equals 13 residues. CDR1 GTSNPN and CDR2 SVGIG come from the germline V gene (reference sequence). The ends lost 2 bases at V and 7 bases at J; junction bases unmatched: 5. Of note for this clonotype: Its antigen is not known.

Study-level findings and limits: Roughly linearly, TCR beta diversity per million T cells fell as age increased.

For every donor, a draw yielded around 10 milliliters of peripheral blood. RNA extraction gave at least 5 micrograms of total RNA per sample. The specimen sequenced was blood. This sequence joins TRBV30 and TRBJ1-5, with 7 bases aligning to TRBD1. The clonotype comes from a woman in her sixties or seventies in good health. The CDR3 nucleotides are TGTGCCTGGAGTCGACAGGGTGACCAGCCCCAGCATTTT. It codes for CAWSRQGDQPQHF. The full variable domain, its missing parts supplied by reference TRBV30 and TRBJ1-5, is SQTIHQWPATLVQPVGSPLSLECTVEGTSNPNLYWYRQAAGRGLQLLFYSVGIGQISSEVPQNLSASRPQDRQFILSSKKLLLSDSGFYLCAWSRQGDQPQHFGDGTRLSIL.